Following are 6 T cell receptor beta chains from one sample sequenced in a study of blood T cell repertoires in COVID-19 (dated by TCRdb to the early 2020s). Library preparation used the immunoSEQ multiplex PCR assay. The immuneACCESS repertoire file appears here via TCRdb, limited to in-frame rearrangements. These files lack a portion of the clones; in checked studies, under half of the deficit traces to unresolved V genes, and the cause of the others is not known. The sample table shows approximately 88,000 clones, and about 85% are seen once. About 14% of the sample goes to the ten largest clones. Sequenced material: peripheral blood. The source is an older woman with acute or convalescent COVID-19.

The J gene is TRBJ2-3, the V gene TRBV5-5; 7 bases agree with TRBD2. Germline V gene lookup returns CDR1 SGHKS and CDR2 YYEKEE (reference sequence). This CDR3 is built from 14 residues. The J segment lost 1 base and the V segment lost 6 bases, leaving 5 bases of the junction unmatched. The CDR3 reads CASTSGLRTDTQYF. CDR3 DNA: TGTGCCAGCACTAGCGGTCTCCGCACAGATACGCAGTATTTT.

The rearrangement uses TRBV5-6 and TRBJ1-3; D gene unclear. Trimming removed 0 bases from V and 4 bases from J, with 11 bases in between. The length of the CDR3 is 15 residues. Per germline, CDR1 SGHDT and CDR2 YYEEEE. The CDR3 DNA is TGTGCCAGCAGCTTGGACGCTCCGGGAGGAAACACCATATATTTT. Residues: CASSLDAPGGNTIYF.

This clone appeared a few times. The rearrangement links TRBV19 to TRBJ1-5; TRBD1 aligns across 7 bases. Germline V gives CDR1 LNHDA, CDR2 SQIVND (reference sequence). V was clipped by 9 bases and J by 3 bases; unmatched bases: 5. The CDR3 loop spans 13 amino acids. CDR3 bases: TGTGCCAGCAGGGGGGAAATCAATCAGCCCCAGCATTTT. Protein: CASRGEINQPQHF.

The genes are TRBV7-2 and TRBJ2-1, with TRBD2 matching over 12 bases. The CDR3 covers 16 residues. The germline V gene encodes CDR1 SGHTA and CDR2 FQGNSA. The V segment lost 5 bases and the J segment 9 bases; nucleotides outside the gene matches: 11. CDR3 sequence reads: CASSRQLAGGETEQFF. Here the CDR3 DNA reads TGTGCCAGCAGCCGGCAACTAGCGGGAGGAGAGACTGAGCAGTTCTTC. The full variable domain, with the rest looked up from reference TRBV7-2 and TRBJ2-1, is GAGVSQSPSNKVTEKGKDVELRCDPISGHTALYWYRQSLGQGLEFLIYFQGNSAPDKSGLPSDRFSAERTGGSVSTLTIQRTQQEDSAVYLCASSRQLAGGETEQFFGPGTRLTVL.

DNA for the CDR3: TGCGCCAGCAGCAAGGACGGGGACAAACGGGAAAAACTGTTTTTT. Translation: CASSKDGDKREKLFF. This chain connects TRBV4-3 to TRBJ1-4; possible D gene TRBD1, 6 bases. The CDR3 is 15 residues long. Trimming cost V 5 bases and J 8 bases, with 18 bases left between them. Germline V lookup: CDR1 LGHNA, CDR2 YSLEER.

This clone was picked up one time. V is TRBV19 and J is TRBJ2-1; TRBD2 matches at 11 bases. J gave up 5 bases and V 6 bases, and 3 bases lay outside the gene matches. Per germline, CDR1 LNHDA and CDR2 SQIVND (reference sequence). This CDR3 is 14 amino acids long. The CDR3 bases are TGTGCCAGTAGGGGACTAGCGGAGCACAATGAGCAGTTCTTC. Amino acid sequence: CASRGLAEHNEQFF.